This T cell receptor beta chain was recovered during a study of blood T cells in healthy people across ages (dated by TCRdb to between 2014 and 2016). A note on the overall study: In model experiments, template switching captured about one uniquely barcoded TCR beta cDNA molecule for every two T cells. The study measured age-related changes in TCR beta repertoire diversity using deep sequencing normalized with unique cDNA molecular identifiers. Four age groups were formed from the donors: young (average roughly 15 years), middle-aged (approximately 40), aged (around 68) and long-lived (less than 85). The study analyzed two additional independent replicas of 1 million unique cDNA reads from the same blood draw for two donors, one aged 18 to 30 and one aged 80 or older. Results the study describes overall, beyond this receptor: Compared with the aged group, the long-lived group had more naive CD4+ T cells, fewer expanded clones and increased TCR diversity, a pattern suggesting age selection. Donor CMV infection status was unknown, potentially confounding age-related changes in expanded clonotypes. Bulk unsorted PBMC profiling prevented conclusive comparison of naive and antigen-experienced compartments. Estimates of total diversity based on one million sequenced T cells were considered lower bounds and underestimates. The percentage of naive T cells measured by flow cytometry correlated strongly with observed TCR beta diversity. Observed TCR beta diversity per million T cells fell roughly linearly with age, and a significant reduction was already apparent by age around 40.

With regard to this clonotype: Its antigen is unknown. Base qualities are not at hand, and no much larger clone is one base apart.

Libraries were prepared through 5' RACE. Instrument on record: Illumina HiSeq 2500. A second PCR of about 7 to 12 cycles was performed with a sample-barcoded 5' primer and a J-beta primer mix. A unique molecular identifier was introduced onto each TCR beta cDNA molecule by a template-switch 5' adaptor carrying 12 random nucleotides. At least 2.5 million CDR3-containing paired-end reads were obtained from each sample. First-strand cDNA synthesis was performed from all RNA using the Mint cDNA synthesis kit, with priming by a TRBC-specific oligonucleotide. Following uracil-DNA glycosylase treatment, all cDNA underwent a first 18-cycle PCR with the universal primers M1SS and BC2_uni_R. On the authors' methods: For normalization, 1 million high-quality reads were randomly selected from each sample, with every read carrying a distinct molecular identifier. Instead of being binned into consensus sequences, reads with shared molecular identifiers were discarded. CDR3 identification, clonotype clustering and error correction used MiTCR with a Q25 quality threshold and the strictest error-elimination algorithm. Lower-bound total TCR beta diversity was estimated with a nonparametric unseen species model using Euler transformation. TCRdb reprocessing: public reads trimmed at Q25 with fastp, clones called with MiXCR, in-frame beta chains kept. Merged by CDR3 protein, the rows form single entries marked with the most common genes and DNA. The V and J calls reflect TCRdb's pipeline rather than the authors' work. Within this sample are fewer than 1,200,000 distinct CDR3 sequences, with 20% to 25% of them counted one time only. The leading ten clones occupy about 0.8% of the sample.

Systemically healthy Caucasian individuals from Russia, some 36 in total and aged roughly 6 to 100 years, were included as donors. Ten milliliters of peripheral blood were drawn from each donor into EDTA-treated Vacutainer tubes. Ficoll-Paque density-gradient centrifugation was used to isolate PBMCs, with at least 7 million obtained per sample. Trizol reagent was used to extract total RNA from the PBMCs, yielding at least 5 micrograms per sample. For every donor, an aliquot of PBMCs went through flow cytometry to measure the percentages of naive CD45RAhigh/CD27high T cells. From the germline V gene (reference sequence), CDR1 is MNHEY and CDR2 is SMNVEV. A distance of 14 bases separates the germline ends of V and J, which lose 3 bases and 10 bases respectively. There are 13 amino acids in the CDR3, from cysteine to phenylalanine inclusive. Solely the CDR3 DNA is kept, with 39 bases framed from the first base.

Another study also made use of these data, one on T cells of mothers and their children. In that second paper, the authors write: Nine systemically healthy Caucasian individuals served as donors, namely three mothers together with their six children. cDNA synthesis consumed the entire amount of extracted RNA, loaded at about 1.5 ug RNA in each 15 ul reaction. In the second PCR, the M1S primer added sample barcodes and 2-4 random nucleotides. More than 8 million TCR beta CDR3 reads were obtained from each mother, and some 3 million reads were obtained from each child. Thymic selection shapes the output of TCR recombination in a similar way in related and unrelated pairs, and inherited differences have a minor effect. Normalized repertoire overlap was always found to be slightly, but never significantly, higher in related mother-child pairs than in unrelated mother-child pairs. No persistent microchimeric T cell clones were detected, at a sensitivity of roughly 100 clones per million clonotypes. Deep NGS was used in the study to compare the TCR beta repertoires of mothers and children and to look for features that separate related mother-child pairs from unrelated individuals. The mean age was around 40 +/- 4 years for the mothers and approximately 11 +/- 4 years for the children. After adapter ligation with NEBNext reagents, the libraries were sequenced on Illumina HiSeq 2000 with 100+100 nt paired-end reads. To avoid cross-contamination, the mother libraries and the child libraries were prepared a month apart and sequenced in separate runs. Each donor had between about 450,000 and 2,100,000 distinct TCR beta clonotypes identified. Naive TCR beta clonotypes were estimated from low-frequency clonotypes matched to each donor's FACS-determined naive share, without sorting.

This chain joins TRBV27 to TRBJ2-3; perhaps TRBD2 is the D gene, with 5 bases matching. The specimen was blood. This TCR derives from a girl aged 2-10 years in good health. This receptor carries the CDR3 CASSLVGLSAQYF. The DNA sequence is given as TGTGCCAGCAGTTTGGTTGGACTCTCTGCGCAGTATTTT.